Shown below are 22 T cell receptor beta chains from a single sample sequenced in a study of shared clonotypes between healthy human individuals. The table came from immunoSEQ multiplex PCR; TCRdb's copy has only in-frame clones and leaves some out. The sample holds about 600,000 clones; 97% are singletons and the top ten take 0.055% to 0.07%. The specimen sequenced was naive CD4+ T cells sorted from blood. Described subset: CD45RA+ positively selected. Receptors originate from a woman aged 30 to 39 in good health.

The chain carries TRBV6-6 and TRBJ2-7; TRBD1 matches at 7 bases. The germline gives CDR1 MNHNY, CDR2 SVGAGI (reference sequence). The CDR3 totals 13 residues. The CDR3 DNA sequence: TGTGCTACAAAGGGGGCACCCTCCTACGAGCAGTACTTC. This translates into CATKGAPSYEQYF.

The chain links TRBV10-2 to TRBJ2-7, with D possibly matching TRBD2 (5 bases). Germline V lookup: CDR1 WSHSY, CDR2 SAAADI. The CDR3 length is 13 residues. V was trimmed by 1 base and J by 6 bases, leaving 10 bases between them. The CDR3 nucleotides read TGCGCCAGCAGTGAGTGGGGAGAGATCGAGCAGTACTTC. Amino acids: CASSEWGEIEQYF.

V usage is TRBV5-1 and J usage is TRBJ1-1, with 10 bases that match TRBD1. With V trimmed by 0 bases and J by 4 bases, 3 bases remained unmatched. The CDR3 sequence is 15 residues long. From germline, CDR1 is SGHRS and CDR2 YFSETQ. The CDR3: CASSLVTGGGTEAFF. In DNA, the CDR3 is TGCGCCAGCAGCTTGGTGACAGGGGGCGGCACTGAAGCTTTCTTT.

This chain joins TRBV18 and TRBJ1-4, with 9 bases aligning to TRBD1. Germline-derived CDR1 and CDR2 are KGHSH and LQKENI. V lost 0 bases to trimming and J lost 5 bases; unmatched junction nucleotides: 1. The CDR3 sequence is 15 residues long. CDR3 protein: CASSPPTGGNEKLFF. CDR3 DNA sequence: TGTGCCAGCTCACCACCGACAGGGGGGAATGAAAAACTGTTTTTT.

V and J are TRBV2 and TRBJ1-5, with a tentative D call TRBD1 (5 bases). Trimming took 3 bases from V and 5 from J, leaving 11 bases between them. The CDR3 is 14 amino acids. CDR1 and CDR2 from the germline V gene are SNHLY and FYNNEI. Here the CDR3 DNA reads TGTGCCAGCAGTGACGAAGGCAGGGATCAGCCCCAGCATTTT. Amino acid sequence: CASSDEGRDQPQHF.

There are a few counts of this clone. This CDR3 is CASSQPQIHNQPQHF. The CDR3 nucleotides are TGTGCCAGCAGCCAGCCCCAGATTCACAATCAGCCCCAGCATTTT. The chain has TRBV14 and TRBJ1-5; D unclear. CDR3 length: 15 residues. Germline values: CDR1 SGHDN, CDR2 FVKESK. V shed 3 bases and J shed 3 bases, with 12 bases lying between them.

The CDR3 here is CASSLAGPRDTGELFF. The CDR3 DNA follows: TGCGCCAGCAGCTTGGCCGGGCCGCGGGACACCGGGGAGCTGTTTTTT. The gene calls are TRBV5-1 and TRBJ2-2; possibly TRBD2 for D (5 bases). This CDR3 is built from 16 residues. From germline, CDR1 is SGHRS and CDR2 YFSETQ. Deletions cut 0 bases from V and 3 bases from J, with 12 bases between.

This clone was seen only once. CDR3: CASRSDRDRTYEQYF. Written as DNA, the CDR3 is TGTGCCAGCAGATCAGACCGGGACAGAACCTACGAGCAGTACTTC. The V gene is TRBV2, the J gene TRBJ2-7; TRBD1 matches 7 bases. After removal of 6 bases from V and 2 bases from J, the junction contained 10 bases not matched to a gene. The length of the CDR3 is 15 residues. Germline CDR1 is SNHLY and CDR2 is FYNNEI.

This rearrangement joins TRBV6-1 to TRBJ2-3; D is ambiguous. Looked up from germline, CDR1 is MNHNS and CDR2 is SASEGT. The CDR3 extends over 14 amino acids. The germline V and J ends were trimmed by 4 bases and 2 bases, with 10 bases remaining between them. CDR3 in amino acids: CASSVGGNTDTQYF. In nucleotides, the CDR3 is TGTGCCAGCAGTGTTGGTGGAAACACAGATACGCAGTATTTT.

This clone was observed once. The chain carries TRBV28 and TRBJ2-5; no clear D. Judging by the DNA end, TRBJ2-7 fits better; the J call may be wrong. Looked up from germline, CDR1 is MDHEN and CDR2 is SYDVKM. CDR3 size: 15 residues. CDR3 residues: CASSYRVVGPVEQYF. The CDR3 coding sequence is TGTGCCAGCAGTTATCGAGTAGTGGGCCCCGTCGAGCAGTACTTC.

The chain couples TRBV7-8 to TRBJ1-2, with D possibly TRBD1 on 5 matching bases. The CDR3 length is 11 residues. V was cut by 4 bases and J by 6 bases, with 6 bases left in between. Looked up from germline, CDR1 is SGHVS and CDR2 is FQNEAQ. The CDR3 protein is CASSSRDGYTF. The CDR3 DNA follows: TGTGCCAGCAGCTCCAGGGATGGCTACACCTTC. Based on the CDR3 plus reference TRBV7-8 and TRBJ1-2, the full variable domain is GAGVSQSPRYKVAKRGQDVALRCDPISGHVSLFWYQQALGQGPEFLTYFQNEAQLDKSGLPSDRFFAERPEGSVSTLKIQRTQQEDSAVYLCASSSRDGYTFGSGTRLTVV.

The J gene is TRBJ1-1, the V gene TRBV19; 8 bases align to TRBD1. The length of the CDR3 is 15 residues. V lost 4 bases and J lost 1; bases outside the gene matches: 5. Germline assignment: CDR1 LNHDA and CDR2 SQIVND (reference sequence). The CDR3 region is CASSTPGTGNTEAFF. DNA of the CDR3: TGTGCCAGTAGTACTCCCGGGACAGGGAACACTGAAGCTTTCTTT.

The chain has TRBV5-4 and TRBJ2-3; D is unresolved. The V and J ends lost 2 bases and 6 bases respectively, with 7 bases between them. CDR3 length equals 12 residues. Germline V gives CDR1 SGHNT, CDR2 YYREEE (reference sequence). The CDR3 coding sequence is TGTGCCAGCAGCTTCGAGGCTGATACGCAGTATTTT. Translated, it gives CASSFEADTQYF. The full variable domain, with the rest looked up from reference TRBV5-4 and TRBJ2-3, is ETGVTQSPTHLIKTRGQQVTLRCSSQSGHNTVSWYQQALGQGPQFIFQYYREEENGRGNFPPRFSGLQFPNYSSELNVNALELDDSALYLCASSFEADTQYFGPGTRLTVL.

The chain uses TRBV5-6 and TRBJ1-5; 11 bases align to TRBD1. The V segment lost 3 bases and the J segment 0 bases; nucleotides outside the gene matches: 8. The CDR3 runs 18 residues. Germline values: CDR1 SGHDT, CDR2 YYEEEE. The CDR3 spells CASSSRDRGDYSNQPQHF. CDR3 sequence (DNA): TGTGCCAGCAGCTCCCGGGACAGGGGGGATTATAGCAATCAGCCCCAGCATTTT.

The CDR3, as DNA: TGTGCCAGCAGTAATACAGGTCAAGAGACCCAGTACTTC. Its protein is CASSNTGQETQYF. The chain joins TRBV28 to TRBJ2-5; a weak D match, TRBD1 (5 bases). There are 13 residues in the CDR3. Between the trimmed V and J ends, which lost 5 bases and 2 bases, there was a span of 9 bases. Germline-derived CDR1 and CDR2 are MDHEN and SYDVKM.

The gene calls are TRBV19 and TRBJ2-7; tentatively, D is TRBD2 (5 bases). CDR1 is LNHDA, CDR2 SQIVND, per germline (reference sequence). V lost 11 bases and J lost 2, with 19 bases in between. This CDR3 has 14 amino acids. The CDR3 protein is CAPRRWRRTYEQYF. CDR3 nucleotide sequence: TGTGCCCCCAGGAGGTGGCGGCGGACCTACGAGCAGTACTTC.

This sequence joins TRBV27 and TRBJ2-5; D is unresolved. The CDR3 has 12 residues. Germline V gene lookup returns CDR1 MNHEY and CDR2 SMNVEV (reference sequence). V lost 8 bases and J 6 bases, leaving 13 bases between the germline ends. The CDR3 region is CASGWSEKTQYF. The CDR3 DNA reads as TGTGCCAGCGGCTGGTCTGAAAAGACCCAGTACTTC.

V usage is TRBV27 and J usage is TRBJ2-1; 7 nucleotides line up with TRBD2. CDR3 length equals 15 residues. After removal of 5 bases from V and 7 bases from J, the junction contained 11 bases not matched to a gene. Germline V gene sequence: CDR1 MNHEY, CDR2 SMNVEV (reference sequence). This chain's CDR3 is CASSPIAGRGNEQFF. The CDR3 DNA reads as TGTGCCAGCAGTCCCATAGCGGGCAGAGGGAATGAGCAGTTCTTC.

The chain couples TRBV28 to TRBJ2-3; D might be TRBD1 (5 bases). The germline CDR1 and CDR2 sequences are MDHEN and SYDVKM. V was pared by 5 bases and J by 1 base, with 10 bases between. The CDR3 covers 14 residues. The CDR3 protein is CASSNQGGTDTQYF. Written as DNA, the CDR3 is TGTGCCAGCAGTAACCAAGGGGGCACAGATACGCAGTATTTT.

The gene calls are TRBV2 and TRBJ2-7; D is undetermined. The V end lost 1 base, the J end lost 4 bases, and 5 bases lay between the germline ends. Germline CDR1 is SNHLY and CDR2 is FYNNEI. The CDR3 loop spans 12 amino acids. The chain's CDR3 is CASSEGGYEQYF. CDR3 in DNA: TGTGCCAGCAGTGAAGGGGGATACGAGCAGTACTTC.

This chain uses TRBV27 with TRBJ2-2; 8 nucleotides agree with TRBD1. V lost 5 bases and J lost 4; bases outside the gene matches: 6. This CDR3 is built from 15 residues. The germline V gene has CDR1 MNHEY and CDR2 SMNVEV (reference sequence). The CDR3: CASSPRDRPTGELFF. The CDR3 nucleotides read TGTGCCAGCAGTCCAAGGGACAGGCCCACCGGGGAGCTGTTTTTT.

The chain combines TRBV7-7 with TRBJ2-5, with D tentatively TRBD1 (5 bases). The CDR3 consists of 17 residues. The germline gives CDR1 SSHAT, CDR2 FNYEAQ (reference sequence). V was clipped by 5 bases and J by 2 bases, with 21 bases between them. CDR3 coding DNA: TGTGCCAGCAGCCTAGGACATCTACTACCCGGACAAGAGACCCAGTACTTC. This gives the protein CASSLGHLLPGQETQYF.